What follows describes a single T cell receptor beta chain. Its antigen is undetermined. There were TCR beta CDR3 regions amplified from RNA transcripts. Primed by the HTBI set, a first-round RT-PCR was run on the TCR CDR3. MiXCR, run by TCRdb on the multiplex PCR reads, gives a single entry per CDR3 protein. Among hundreds of thousands of distinct CDR3 sequences listed, 16% were seen once. V lost 3 bases and J lost 0; bases outside the gene matches: 8. This CDR3 is built from 17 residues. The germline V gene has CDR1 SNHLY and CDR2 FYNNEI. This entry comes from a study of T cells in Graves' hyperthyroidism and ophthalmopathy. Study conclusions and caveats: Most clonotypes expanded in thyroid above 0.001 were likewise present in blood.

Hyperthyroidism of Graves' type that showed no ophthalmopathy progression within 18 months was stable. Patients aged 18 to 65 had newly diagnosed hyperthyroidism lasting under 2 months. The sample was blood. This TCR was recovered from a woman in her 30s with Graves' hyperthyroidism. This rearrangement joins TRBV2 to TRBJ2-3; TRBD2 matches 8 bases. The CDR3 loop is CASSEAGGRTSTDTQYF. For the CDR3, the DNA is TGTGCCAGCAGTGAGGCGGGAGGCCGCACTAGCACAGATACGCAGTATTTT.